Sequencing of this T cell receptor (beta chain) was carried out in a study of T cells after yellow fever vaccination. V gave up 5 bases and J gave up 0 bases, with 11 bases separating them. CDR1 and CDR2 from the germline V gene are MGHDK and SYGVNS. The CDR3 is made up of 14 amino acids. Study conclusions and caveats: Compared with primary, the secondary response was weaker and peaked at day 5, not 15. Reappearing after the booster were most of the clones from primary vaccination (about 96% CD4, about 87% CD8). Just a small share of clonotypes turned up in the CD4 compartment as well as the CD8 compartment.

Synthesis of TCR cDNA relied on 5'RACE template switching, which attached a universal primer site and UMIs. TCRdb re-called the 5' RACE reads with MiXCR, one entry per CDR3 protein. The table shows about 340,000 distinct CDR3 sequences, with about 9.5% occurring only once. This clonotype was seen more than once but under ten times. What it recognizes is unknown. This TCR was recovered from a man between 18 and 29 years old who received the YFV17D yellow fever vaccine. The sequences come from PBMCs, collected on the day of the first yellow fever vaccination. The chain links TRBV25-1 to TRBJ2-7, with D maybe TRBD2 (5 bases). The CDR3 DNA reads as TGTGCCAGCAGTCCCCGAGAGGGCTCCTACGAGCAGTACTTC. This sequence encodes CASSPREGSYEQYF.